The subject of this entry is one T cell receptor beta chain. Its antigen is as yet unknown. The repertoire was sequenced with immunoSEQ multiplex PCR; TCRdb's copy has only in-frame clones and lacks some. The sample gives under 200,000 clones, around 88% of which show up once; 0.85% to 1.2% is in the top ten. Second-dose intervals near 4 or 12 weeks were combined. These data come from a study of T cell responses to AZD1222 COVID-19 vaccine. Study-wide results and caveats: Reports say nearly half of spike-specific TCRs go after unmutated variant regions.

CDR1 and CDR2 (germline): SGHTA, FQGNSA. The V and J ends lost 2 bases and 6 bases, in that order; junction bases with no gene match: 9. This CDR3 has 15 residues. The V and J genes are TRBV7-2 and TRBJ1-1, with TRBD1 matching over 7 bases. The source was peripheral blood, collected 28 days after the second AZD1222 dose. This receptor was identified in an adult who received the AZD1222 COVID-19 vaccine. CDR3 in amino acids: CASSLNGQGVSEAFF. The CDR3 bases are TGTGCCAGCAGCTTAAATGGCCAGGGGGTGTCTGAAGCTTTCTTT.